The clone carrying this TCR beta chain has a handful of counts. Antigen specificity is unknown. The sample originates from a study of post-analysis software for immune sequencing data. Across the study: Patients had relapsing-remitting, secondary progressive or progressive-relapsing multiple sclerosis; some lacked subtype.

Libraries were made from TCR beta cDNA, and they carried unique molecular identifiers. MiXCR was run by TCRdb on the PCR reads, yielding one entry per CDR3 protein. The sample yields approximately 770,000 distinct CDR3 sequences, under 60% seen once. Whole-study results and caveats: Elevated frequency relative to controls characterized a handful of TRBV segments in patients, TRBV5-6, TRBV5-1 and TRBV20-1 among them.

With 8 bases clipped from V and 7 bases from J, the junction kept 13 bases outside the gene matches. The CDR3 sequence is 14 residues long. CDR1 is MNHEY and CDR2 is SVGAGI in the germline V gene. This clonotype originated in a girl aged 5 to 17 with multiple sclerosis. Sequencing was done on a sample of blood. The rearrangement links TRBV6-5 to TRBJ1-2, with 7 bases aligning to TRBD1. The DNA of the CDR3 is TGTGCCAGCGGACAGGCAGTTGATATTGGTGGCTACACCTTC. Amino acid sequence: CASGQAVDIGGYTF.